A selection of T cell receptor beta chains follows, all from one sample in a study of shared clonotypes between healthy human individuals. The method was immunoSEQ multiplex PCR; TCRdb's version includes in-frame clones alone and lacks a portion of them. This table holds roughly 2.4 million clones, 90% to 97% found once. The sequenced sample consisted of naive CD4+ T cells sorted from blood. The receptors shown here come from a man in his late teens or twenties in good health. Both conserved end residues are part of each CDR3. Fields, in order: clone size, D gene, V gene, J gene, CDR3 DNA, CDR3 protein. A D gene is named only where the DNA matches it firmly. Clone size, where shown, is once, few, many, or a class for clones that have expanded.

-,-,TRBV7-2,TRBJ1-2,TGTGCCAGCAGCTTTACCGGGAACTATGGCTACACCTTC,CASSFTGNYGYTF
-,TRBD2,TRBV29-1,TRBJ2-1,TGCAGCGTTGGTAGCGGGGGGGGCACGAGCTCCTACAATGAGCAGTTCTTC,CSVGSGGGTSSYNEQFF
-,-,TRBV28,TRBJ1-6,TGTGCCAGTATTCCCTCCCCCTGGGGAAATACCAATTCACCCCTCCACTTT,CASIPSPWGNTNSPLHF
-,-,TRBV5-1,TRBJ1-5,TGCGCCAGCAGCTTGGGGGGAGAAGGTAGCAATCAGCCCCAGCATTTT,CASSLGGEGSNQPQHF
-,TRBD1,TRBV29-1,TRBJ2-5,TGCAGCGACGGACAGGGAGAGACCCAGTACTTC,CSDGQGETQYF
-,-,TRBV6-5,TRBJ1-1,TGTGCCACCCGAGGGGGCACTGAAGCTTTCTTT,CATRGGTEAFF
-,-,TRBV6-1,TRBJ1-4,TGTGCCAGCAGTGCCAGCTGGGTTGGAACTAATGAAAAACTGTTTTTT,CASSASWVGTNEKLFF
-,-,TRBV19,TRBJ1-5,TGTGCCAGTAGTCCCTCGGGGGGTGGTCAGCCCCAGCATTTT,CASSPSGGGQPQHF
-,-,TRBV7-8,TRBJ2-7,TGTGCCAGCAGTTTTAGCCACACCTCCTACGAGCAGTACTTC,CASSFSHTSYEQYF
-,-,TRBV4-1,TRBJ2-1,TGCGCCAGCAGTAGAGTTGGAAGCTCCTACAATGAGCAGTTCTTC,CASSRVGSSYNEQFF
-,-,TRBV28,TRBJ1-1,TGTGCCAGCAGTTTGGGATCAGGGGTAACTGAAGCTTTCTTT,CASSLGSGVTEAFF
-,-,TRBV30,TRBJ2-7,TGTGCCTGGAGTGTAAGCAGCTTTGGGGAGCAGTACTTC,CAWSVSSFGEQYF
-,TRBD2,TRBV6-4,TRBJ2-3,TGTGCCAGCAGAGCGGGGGGGCCCACAGATACGCAGTATTTT,CASRAGGPTDTQYF
-,TRBD2,TRBV19,TRBJ2-2,TGTGCCAGTAGTATTTGGAGGGCGGGAGCAACCGGGGAGCTGTTTTTT,CASSIWRAGATGELFF
-,-,TRBV13,TRBJ2-3,TGTGCCAGCAGCTTAAGCCCAACTCGGGCAGATACGCAGTATTTT,CASSLSPTRADTQYF
-,TRBD2,TRBV6-1,TRBJ2-2,TGTGCCAGCAGTGTAGCGGGAAGGGGGACCGGGGAGCTGTTTTTT,CASSVAGRGTGELFF
-,-,TRBV11-3,TRBJ2-1,TGTGCCAGCAGCTCCTCCCGGGGGGCCGCCTACAATGAGCAGTTCTTC,CASSSSRGAAYNEQFF
once,-,TRBV10-3,TRBJ2-2,TGTGCCATCAGTGAGGGACCCACGGAGCTGTTTTTT,CAISEGPTELFF
once,-,TRBV5-1,TRBJ2-5,TGCGCCAGCAGCTCCTCAGGGGCTGGGGAGACCCAGTACTTC,CASSSSGAGETQYF
-,-,TRBV2,TRBJ2-5,TGTGCCAGCAGTACTTACGGGGAGACCCAGTACTTC,CASSTYGETQYF
-,-,TRBV5-1,TRBJ1-2,TGCGCCAGCAGCTTGGGGGATTCAAACTATGGCTACACCTTC,CASSLGDSNYGYTF
-,-,TRBV5-6,TRBJ1-2,TGTGCCAGCAGCTTTATGAACGTGGGTAGAAATGGCTACACCTTC,CASSFMNVGRNGYTF
once,-,TRBV19,TRBJ1-4,TGTGCCAGTAGTGCTCCAGGACGAGTTAATGAAAAACTGTTTTTT,CASSAPGRVNEKLFF
-,TRBD2,TRBV5-1,TRBJ2-7,TGCGCCAGCAGCGAGGTAGCGGGACCCTCCTACGAGCAGTACTTC,CASSEVAGPSYEQYF